Reported below is one TCR beta chain. Its target is unknown. The data derive from a study of T cells in localized non-small cell lung cancer. Generated by immunoSEQ multiplex PCR, the TCRdb table keeps only in-frame clones and is missing some. The table has more than 1,500 clones, under 35% seen once; the top ten hold 15% to 20%. Looked up from germline, CDR1 is MDHEN and CDR2 is SYDVKM. CDR3 size: 15 residues. J lost 2 bases, V lost 1 base, and 1 base had no gene match. Broader study findings: The study found T cell clonality highest in uninvolved adjacent lung, above tumor. Among the top 100 tumor clones, a median about 58 appeared in adjacent lung. With higher T cell density in blood came longer overall survival.

Taken at least 2 cm from the tumor margin, the adjacent lung showed no atypia. The source of this sequence is a male donor aged 60 or older with stage I squamous cell lung carcinoma. The chain has TRBV28 and TRBJ2-1; 8 bases align to TRBD1. Sequences were derived from normal lung tissue next to the tumor, sampled before any cancer treatment. This CDR3 reads CASSLSGGTYNEQFF. In DNA form, the CDR3 reads TGTGCCAGCAGTTTATCAGGGGGCACCTACAATGAGCAGTTCTTC. The whole variable domain, remainder taken from reference TRBV28 and TRBJ2-1, is DVKVTQSSRYLVKRTGEKVFLECVQDMDHENMFWYRQDPGLGLRLIYFSYDVKMKEKGDIPEGYSVSREKKERFSLILESASTNQTSMYLCASSLSGGTYNEQFFGPGTRLTVL.